The T cell receptor beta chain described here comes from a study of shared clonotypes between healthy human individuals. About the study: The people who gave samples were a couple of women and a few men aged 18 to 49.

Generated by immunoSEQ multiplex PCR, the TCRdb table keeps only in-frame clones and is missing some. Altogether hundreds of thousands of clones are present, roughly 98% being singletons, with the ten largest covering 0.3%. The naive CD8 population came from CD45RO-negative cells selected for CCR7, without terminally differentiated effector memory CD45RA+ cells. From germline, CDR1 is KGHSH and CDR2 LQKENI. Trimming took 5 bases from V and 2 from J; bases not matched to a gene: 3. The CDR3 covers 13 residues. The chain combines TRBV18 with TRBJ2-7; TRBD1 aligns across 7 bases. Source material: naive CD8+ T cells sorted from blood. This clonotype originated in a man aged 25-45 years in good health. In nucleotides, the CDR3 is TGTGCCAGCTCAGGGACAGATACCTACGAGCAGTACTTC. Its protein is CASSGTDTYEQYF.